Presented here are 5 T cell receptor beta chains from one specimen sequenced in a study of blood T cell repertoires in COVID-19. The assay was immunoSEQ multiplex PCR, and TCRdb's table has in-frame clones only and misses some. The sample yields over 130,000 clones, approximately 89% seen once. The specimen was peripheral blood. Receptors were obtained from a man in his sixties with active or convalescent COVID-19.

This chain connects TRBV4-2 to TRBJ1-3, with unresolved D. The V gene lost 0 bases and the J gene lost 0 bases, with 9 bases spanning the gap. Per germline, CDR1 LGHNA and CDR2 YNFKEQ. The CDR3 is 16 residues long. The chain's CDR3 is CASSQDLKSSGNTIYF. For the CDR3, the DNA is TGTGCCAGCAGCCAAGATTTGAAGAGCTCTGGAAACACCATATATTTT.

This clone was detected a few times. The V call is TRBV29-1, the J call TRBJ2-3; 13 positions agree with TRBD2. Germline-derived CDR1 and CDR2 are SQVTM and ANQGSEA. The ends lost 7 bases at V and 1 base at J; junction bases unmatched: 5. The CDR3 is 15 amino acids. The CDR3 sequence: CSAAGLAGRTDTQYF. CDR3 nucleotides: TGCAGCGCTGCGGGACTAGCGGGGCGCACAGATACGCAGTATTTT.

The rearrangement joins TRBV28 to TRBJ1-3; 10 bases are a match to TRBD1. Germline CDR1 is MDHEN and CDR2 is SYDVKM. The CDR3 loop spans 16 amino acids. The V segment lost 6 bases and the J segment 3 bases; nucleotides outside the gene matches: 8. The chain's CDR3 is CASRPTGTGDGNTIYF. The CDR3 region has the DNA TGTGCCAGCAGGCCTACCGGGACAGGGGATGGAAACACCATATATTTT.

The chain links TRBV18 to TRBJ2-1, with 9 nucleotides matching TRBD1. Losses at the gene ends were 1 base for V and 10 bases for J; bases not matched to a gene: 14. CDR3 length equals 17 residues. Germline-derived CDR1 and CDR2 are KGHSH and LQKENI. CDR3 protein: CASSPRTLTGGLNEQFF. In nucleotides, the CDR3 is TGTGCCAGCTCACCACGTACTCTAACAGGGGGCCTGAACGAGCAGTTCTTC.

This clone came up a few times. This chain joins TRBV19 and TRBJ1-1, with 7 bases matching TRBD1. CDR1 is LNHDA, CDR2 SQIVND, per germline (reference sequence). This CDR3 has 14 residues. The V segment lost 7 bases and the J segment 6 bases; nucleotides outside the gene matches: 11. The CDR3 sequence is CASINRLTGPEAFF. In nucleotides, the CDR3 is TGTGCCAGTATCAATCGCCTGACAGGGCCTGAAGCTTTCTTT.